This TCR beta chain was sequenced for a study of cytomegalovirus exposure and HLA in healthy donors. Study in general: Around 83% of a few hundred genotyped donors fell in the Caucasian-associated ancestry cluster. Study-wide results and caveats: The likely explanation for a cluster of highly shared sequence variants was sequencing artifact.

The study ran its PCR with 60 Vbeta and 13 Jbeta primers. Per the original methods: A later analysis counted approximately 88 million unique TCR beta chains, some 11 million shared. Produced via immunoSEQ multiplex PCR; TCRdb's table is partial and in-frame only. That table furnishes V, J and clone size, whereas the DNA furnished D and trimming. Of over 150,000 clones listed, roughly 84% were seen once; the top ten hold roughly 0.38%. Concerning this clone itself: Its target is unknown.

This CDR3 spans 15 amino acids. Losses at the gene ends were 1 base for V and 10 bases for J; bases not matched to a gene: 9. Germline V lookup: CDR1 MGHRA, CDR2 YSYEKL. Sequenced input: PBMCs. V gene TRBV4-1 combines with J gene TRBJ1-4; TRBD1 aligns across 7 bases. This sequence originates from a boy between 2 and 15 years old in good health and CMV-seronegative. CDR3 residues: CASSQVRRDSRKLFF. The CDR3 DNA sequence: TGCGCCAGCAGCCAAGTCCGCCGGGACAGCCGAAAACTGTTTTTT.